The next 19 T cell receptor beta chains were all read from a single sample in a study of cytomegalovirus exposure and HLA in healthy donors. PCR primers comprised 60 Vbeta and 13 Jbeta primers. Data came from immunoSEQ multiplex PCR; TCRdb stores just in-frame clones and leaves some out. The sample comprises 150,000 or so clones, roughly 74% of which are singletons, and 2.8% rests with the top ten. What was sequenced was PBMCs. The receptor set was obtained from a man between 18 and 35 years old in good health and CMV-seronegative.

The chain employs TRBV6-5 and TRBJ1-5; possible D gene TRBD1, 6 bases. The CDR3 has 14 residues. CDR1 MNHEY and CDR2 SVGAGI come from the germline V gene. Between the trimmed V and J ends, which lost 2 bases and 4 bases, there was a span of 9 bases. The CDR3: CASSYGQRNQPQHF. CDR3 DNA: TGTGCCAGCAGTTACGGACAGCGGAATCAGCCCCAGCATTTT.

This clone was detected a few times. Written as DNA, the CDR3 is TGCGCCAGCAGGGTCTCGAGGGAGAACACTGAAGCTTTCTTT. Translating gives CASRVSRENTEAFF. The chain employs TRBV5-1 and TRBJ1-1, with no clear D. This CDR3 region has 14 residues. Looked up from germline, CDR1 is SGHRS and CDR2 is YFSETQ. The ends were cut back, 5 bases at V and 1 base at J, with 12 bases in the middle.

This clone was counted once. The V gene is TRBV7-2, the J gene TRBJ1-2; D is perhaps TRBD1 (5 bases). The CDR3 is made up of 13 amino acids. The ends were cut back, 3 bases at V and 4 bases at J, with 9 bases in the middle. Germline V gene data show CDR1 as SGHTA and CDR2 as FQGNSA. The CDR3 protein is CASSFQGTYGYTF. The CDR3 nucleotides read TGTGCCAGCAGCTTCCAGGGTACCTATGGCTACACCTTC.

This chain joins TRBV7-9 and TRBJ2-3; the match to TRBD1 covers 10 bases. This CDR3 comprises 15 residues. Trimming removed 3 bases from V and 2 bases from J; junction bases left unmatched: 2. Germline values: CDR1 SEHNR, CDR2 FQNEAQ (reference sequence). CDR3 loop: CASSFGTGVTDTQYF. The CDR3 DNA reads as TGTGCCAGCAGCTTCGGGACAGGGGTCACAGATACGCAGTATTTT.

In this sample, this clone turned up a few times. V and J are TRBV19 and TRBJ2-3; 7 positions agree with TRBD1. Germline lookup yields CDR1 LNHDA and CDR2 SQIVND (reference sequence). The CDR3 length is 16 residues. After removal of 5 bases from V and 2 bases from J, the junction contained 10 bases not matched to a gene. The CDR3 is CASSPWPGTATDTQYF. CDR3 bases: TGTGCCAGTAGTCCCTGGCCCGGGACAGCCACAGATACGCAGTATTTT.

V is TRBV7-9 and J is TRBJ2-1, with 14 bases identical to TRBD2. V lost 5 bases, J lost 6 bases, and 12 bases stayed unmatched. Germline V lookup: CDR1 SEHNR, CDR2 FQNEAQ (reference sequence). CDR3 length: 18 amino acids. The CDR3 bases are TGTGCCAGCAGCCTGACTAGCGGGGGGGCTAGGGGGAGCAATGAGCAGTTCTTC. It translates to CASSLTSGGARGSNEQFF.

The chain has TRBV7-2 and TRBJ2-1, with 9 bases aligning to TRBD2. Trimming removed 5 bases from V and 4 bases from J; junction bases left unmatched: 12. Germline loops: CDR1 SGHTA, CDR2 FQGNSA. The CDR3 is made up of 17 amino acids. The CDR3 is CASSRGPSGGRYNEQFF. The CDR3 nucleotides read TGTGCCAGCAGCCGGGGTCCCAGCGGGGGGAGGTACAATGAGCAGTTCTTC.

The chain has TRBV6-6 and TRBJ1-1, with 7 bases aligning to TRBD1. The CDR3 is 14 amino acids. CDR1 is MNHNY and CDR2 is SVGAGI in the germline V gene (reference sequence). J gave up 6 bases and V 0 bases, and 4 bases lay outside the gene matches. In DNA, the CDR3 is TGTGCCAGCAGTTACTCAGGGGGCGCGTCTGAAGCTTTCTTT. It codes for CASSYSGGASEAFF.

J is TRBJ1-3 and V is TRBV6-6; D is undetermined. From germline, CDR1 is MNHNY and CDR2 SVGAGI (reference sequence). CDR3 length equals 13 residues. V gave up 4 bases and J gave up 0 bases, with 4 bases separating them. CDR3 nucleotide sequence: TGTGCCAGCAGTTCCATCTCTGGAAACACCATATATTTT. It yields the protein CASSSISGNTIYF.

For the CDR3, the DNA is TGTGCCAGCAGCCCCGGACTAGCGGGGCAAGCCTACGAGCAGTACTTC. Translated, it gives CASSPGLAGQAYEQYF. V gene TRBV13 combines with J gene TRBJ2-7; 12 nucleotides match TRBD2. This CDR3 contains 16 residues. V dropped 5 bases and J dropped 2; count of bases not matched to a gene: 7. Germline CDR1 is PRHDT and CDR2 is FYEKMQ (reference sequence).

The CDR3 loop reads CASSQAQGADGYTF. CDR3 sequence (DNA): TGCGCCAGCAGCCAAGCCCAGGGGGCCGATGGCTACACCTTC. The J gene is TRBJ1-2, the V gene TRBV4-1, with TRBD1 identical over 8 bases. Germline trimming cut 1 base from V and 6 bases from J; bases unmatched to any gene: 4. This CDR3 is 14 amino acids long. Germline loops: CDR1 MGHRA, CDR2 YSYEKL.

The CDR3 DNA reads as TGTGCCAGCAGTTTACGGACAGGGTATAATTCACCCCTCCACTTT. This translates into CASSLRTGYNSPLHF. The rearrangement joins TRBV27 to TRBJ1-6, with 8 bases matching TRBD1. The CDR3 is made up of 15 amino acids. Germline CDR1 is MNHEY and CDR2 is SMNVEV (reference sequence). V lost 2 bases to trimming and J lost 4 bases; unmatched junction nucleotides: 1.

The chain has TRBV28 and TRBJ1-1, with 8 positions matching TRBD1. The germline gives CDR1 MDHEN, CDR2 SYDVKM. Germline trimming cut 7 bases from V and 4 bases from J; bases unmatched to any gene: 8. The length of the CDR3 is 14 residues. The CDR3 DNA reads as TGTGCCAGCACCGCTGGACAGGGTGTCACTGAAGCTTTCTTT. It specifies CASTAGQGVTEAFF.

The chain has TRBV7-9 and TRBJ2-2, with 12 positions matching TRBD1. Trimming cost V 6 bases and J 7 bases; bases outside gene matches: 6. Germline CDR1 is SEHNR and CDR2 is FQNEAQ (reference sequence). This CDR3 spans 15 amino acids. As DNA, the CDR3 is TGTGCCAGCAGGGCCGGGACAGGGGGCTACGGGGAGCTGTTTTTT. This encodes CASRAGTGGYGELFF.

The chain joins TRBV4-1 to TRBJ1-1; 7 bases match TRBD1. Germline CDR1 reads MGHRA; CDR2 reads YSYEKL. The CDR3 length is 16 residues. V trimming: 2 bases; J trimming: 1 base; junction bases outside the gene matches: 7. The CDR3 DNA follows: TGCGCCAGCAGCCAATATTGGGACAGACAGAACACTGAAGCTTTCTTT. Translated: CASSQYWDRQNTEAFF.

The V and J genes are TRBV11-2 and TRBJ1-6; D is uncertain. The V end lost 6 bases, the J end lost 12 bases, and 18 bases lay between the germline ends. CDR3 length: 14 residues. Germline CDR1 SGHAT, CDR2 FQNNGV. The CDR3 DNA sequence: TGTGCCAGCAGTTGGGAGGGCCAAATTCAACCCCTCCACTTT. This gives the protein CASSWEGQIQPLHF.

The rearrangement uses TRBV6-1 and TRBJ1-5; D may be TRBD1 (5 bases). V lost 5 bases and J 2 bases, leaving 10 bases between the germline ends. Germline V gene data show CDR1 as MNHNS and CDR2 as SASEGT. This CDR3 spans 14 amino acids. The CDR3 DNA reads TGTGCCAGCAGTCCCGGGGGGGGCAATCAGCCCCAGCATTTT. Protein: CASSPGGGNQPQHF.

This clone was seen just once. The CDR3 region is CASRSNSPDTQYF. CDR3 DNA: TGTGCCAGCAGATCCAATAGCCCAGATACGCAGTATTTT. V is TRBV6-5 and J is TRBJ2-3; no firm D call. V was shortened by 6 bases and J by 4 bases, with 11 bases between the two germline ends. The germline CDR1 and CDR2 sequences are MNHEY and SVGAGI. This CDR3 has 13 residues.

A few counts support this clone. The chain links TRBV10-3 to TRBJ1-1; D unclear. The V end lost 2 bases, the J end lost 0 bases, and 13 bases lay between the germline ends. The germline V gene encodes CDR1 ENHRY and CDR2 SYGVKD. The CDR3 consists of 16 residues. The CDR3 region has the DNA TGTGCCATCAGTGAGGAGGGCTGGTGGATGAACACTGAAGCTTTCTTT. Protein sequence: CAISEEGWWMNTEAFF.